This record looks at one T cell receptor beta chain sequence and its context. This record belongs to a study of control samples from healthy donors and cancer patients. Germline CDR1 LGHDT, CDR2 YNNKEL (reference sequence). This CDR3 has 17 residues. V was clipped by 0 bases and J by 2 bases, with 16 bases between them. Clones were sequenced by immunoSEQ multiplex PCR, and TCRdb holds only the in-frame ones, with some missing. The sample records 95,000 to 150,000 clones, approximately 90% being singletons. Sequencing input: blood. This TCR was sampled from a woman between 18 and 29 years old in good health. The chain is built from TRBV3-1 (or the pseudogene TRBV3-2) and TRBJ2-5; possibly TRBD1 or TRBD2 for D (5 bases each). The CDR3 region is CASSQDLGPEGQETQYF. CDR3 sequence (DNA): TGTGCCAGCAGCCAAGACCTCGGACCCGAGGGGCAAGAGACCCAGTACTTC.